This T cell receptor beta chain was sequenced for a study of blood T cell repertoires in COVID-19. About the study: The samples span acute and convalescent COVID-19 from the United States, Italy and Spain. Sources were T cells, B-cell-depleted T cells, or PBMCs; the material itself was cDNA or gDNA.

Assay: immunoSEQ multiplex PCR; the TCRdb copy retains only in-frame clones and omits some. The sample records over 200,000 clones, about four fifths being singletons. The CDR3 sequence is 12 residues long. V dropped 8 bases and J dropped 4 bases, with 9 bases sitting between them. CDR1 MNHEY and CDR2 SVGAGI come from the germline V gene. Sequencing was carried out using peripheral blood. The V call is TRBV6-5, the J call TRBJ1-5, with a possible D match to TRBD1 (5 bases). This receptor was taken from a middle-aged woman with active or convalescent COVID-19. The CDR3 here is CASFGGNQPQHF. Here the CDR3 DNA reads TGTGCCAGCTTCGGGGGGAATCAGCCCCAGCATTTT.